Following are 32 T cell receptor beta chains from one sample sequenced in a study of cytomegalovirus exposure and HLA in healthy donors. Libraries were prepared by immunoSEQ multiplex PCR; TCRdb keeps only in-frame clonotypes and omits some of them. Found here are tens of thousands of clones, roughly nine tenths of them singletons; the top ten hold around 16%. Specimen: PBMCs. The receptors come from a woman in her late teens or twenties in good health and CMV-seronegative.

This clone is a singleton in its sample. V gene TRBV7-2 combines with J gene TRBJ2-7; 7 bases are shared with TRBD1. J gave up 5 bases and V 7 bases, and 8 bases lay outside the gene matches. Germline V gene sequence: CDR1 SGHTA, CDR2 FQGNSA. This CDR3 comprises 13 residues. CDR3 in amino acids: CASKLQGTHEQYF. The CDR3 region has the DNA TGTGCCAGCAAGCTACAGGGGACCCACGAGCAGTACTTC.

The CDR3 loop is CASSLAAGVESPLHF. CDR3 coding DNA: TGCGCCAGCAGCTTGGCAGCAGGGGTAGAATCACCCCTCCACTTT. V is TRBV5-1 and J is TRBJ1-6, with D possibly TRBD1 on 6 matching bases. Per germline, CDR1 SGHRS and CDR2 YFSETQ. The CDR3 totals 15 residues. Between the trimmed V and J ends, which lost 0 bases and 10 bases, there was a span of 14 bases. The full variable domain, its missing parts supplied by reference TRBV5-1 and TRBJ1-6, is KAGVTQTPRYLIKTRGQQVTLSCSPISGHRSVSWYQQTPGQGLQFLFEYFSETQRNKGNFPGRFSGRQFSNSRSEMNVSTLELGDSALYLCASSLAAGVESPLHFGNGTRLTVT.

The chain links TRBV28 to TRBJ2-5, with a weak D call TRBD2 (5 bases). The V and J ends lost 1 base and 1 base respectively, with 7 bases between them. This CDR3 is 14 amino acids long. The germline gives CDR1 MDHEN, CDR2 SYDVKM. In DNA form, the CDR3 reads TGTGCCAGCAGTTTATCCAGCGGCCAAGAGACCCAGTACTTC. Its protein product is CASSLSSGQETQYF. Using reference TRBV28 and TRBJ2-5 for the parts outside the CDR3, the full variable domain is DVKVTQSSRYLVKRTGEKVFLECVQDMDHENMFWYRQDPGLGLRLIYFSYDVKMKEKGDIPEGYSVSREKKERFSLILESASTNQTSMYLCASSLSSGQETQYFGPGTRLLVL.

This clone was detected a few times. The CDR3 spells CASSHRTQEPYNEQFF. CDR3 DNA sequence: TGCGCCAGCAGCCATCGCACCCAAGAGCCCTACAATGAGCAGTTCTTC. This chain uses TRBV4-1 with TRBJ2-1; no firm D call. CDR1 and CDR2 from the germline V gene are MGHRA and YSYEKL. Trimming took off 3 bases at V and 2 bases at J, with 14 bases between the two ends. CDR3 length equals 16 residues.

This clone appeared a single time. The CDR3 is CASSPSGQGYEQYF. DNA for the CDR3: TGTGCCAGCTCACCCAGCGGACAGGGCTACGAGCAGTACTTC. The rearrangement joins TRBV18 to TRBJ2-7, with 8 bases matching TRBD1. Germline V gene sequence: CDR1 KGHSH, CDR2 LQKENI. The junction had 4 bases not matched to a gene; V was cut back by 3 bases and J by 3 bases. This CDR3 comprises 14 residues. Using reference TRBV18 and TRBJ2-7 for the parts outside the CDR3, the full variable domain is NAGVMQNPRHLVRRRGQEARLRCSPMKGHSHVYWYRQLPEEGLKFMVYLQKENIIDESGMPKERFSAEFPKEGPSILRIQQVVRGDSAAYFCASSPSGQGYEQYFGPGTRLTVT.

The chain links TRBV7-2 to TRBJ2-1; 9 bases fit TRBD2. The germline CDR1 and CDR2 sequences are SGHTA and FQGNSA. V shed 2 bases and J 6 bases; nucleotides not matched to a gene: 11. The CDR3 covers 17 residues. CDR3 loop: CASSLWWLLAGRNEQFF. The CDR3 nucleotides are TGTGCCAGCAGCTTATGGTGGTTGCTAGCGGGACGCAATGAGCAGTTCTTC.

This chain uses TRBV11-3 with TRBJ2-7, with D maybe TRBD1 (6 bases). CDR3 length: 14 residues. Per the germline V gene, CDR1 is SGHNT and CDR2 is YENEEA. V lost 1 base and J 3 bases, leaving 10 bases between the germline ends. CDR3 DNA: TGTGCCAGCAGCTTAGGTCCACAGGGCTACGAGCAGTACTTC. Its protein product is CASSLGPQGYEQYF.

Points on this clone: This sample also contains other DNA sequences that code for the same CDR3. As DNA, the CDR3 is TGTGCCAGCAGTTACGCCGAAGGGAGCGGAGCCAACGTCCTGACTTTC. It is translated as CASSYAEGSGANVLTF. The chain recombines TRBV6-5 with TRBJ2-6; tentatively, D is TRBD2 (5 bases). The CDR3 is 16 residues long. V lost 2 bases and J 7 bases, leaving 15 bases between the germline ends. From germline, CDR1 is MNHEY and CDR2 SVGAGI.

The chain has TRBV6-6 and TRBJ2-1; D unclear. This CDR3 is 14 amino acids long. V gave up 2 bases and J gave up 4 bases, with 9 bases separating them. Germline V gene sequence: CDR1 MNHNY, CDR2 SVGAGI (reference sequence). The CDR3 reads CASSYETSYNEQFF. For the CDR3, the DNA is TGTGCCAGCAGTTACGAGACTTCTTACAATGAGCAGTTCTTC.

This chain joins TRBV6-4 and TRBJ2-3, with 7 bases fitting TRBD2. CDR3 length: 15 residues. V trimming: 0 bases; J trimming: 5 bases; junction bases outside the gene matches: 5. Germline V gives CDR1 MRHNA, CDR2 SNTAGT. CDR3 in DNA: TGTGCCAGCAGTGACTCACTAACGGGGGGAGATACGCAGTATTTT. This gives the protein CASSDSLTGGDTQYF.

The rearrangement joins TRBV25-1 to TRBJ1-5, with 8 nucleotides matching TRBD1. The germline gives CDR1 MGHDK, CDR2 SYGVNS. The junction had 10 bases not matched to a gene; V was cut back by 7 bases and J by 2 bases. This CDR3 has 16 residues. The CDR3 nucleotides read TGTGCCAGCATCCCCCTCAAGGACAGGGGCAATCAGCCCCAGCATTTT. Translated, it gives CASIPLKDRGNQPQHF.

This chain uses TRBV14 with TRBJ2-1, with 7 bases lining up with TRBD2. The germline gives CDR1 SGHDN, CDR2 FVKESK. The CDR3 extends over 18 amino acids. The trim removed 0 bases at V and 0 bases at J, leaving 8 bases unmatched. CDR3 amino acids: CASSQDRNTGGSYNEQFF. Here the CDR3 DNA reads TGTGCCAGCAGCCAAGATCGTAATACGGGAGGCTCCTACAATGAGCAGTTCTTC.

The chain links TRBV4-3 to TRBJ1-1; D is possibly TRBD1 (6 bases). V was cut by 1 base and J by 3 bases, with 12 bases left in between. This CDR3 has 15 residues. The germline CDR1 and CDR2 sequences are LGHNA and YSLEER. In DNA form, the CDR3 reads TGCGCCAGCAGCCAAGGGTACAGGGCCGACACTGAAGCTTTCTTT. Protein sequence: CASSQGYRADTEAFF.

The chain recombines TRBV18 with TRBJ2-1; 10 positions agree with TRBD2. Germline V gene lookup returns CDR1 KGHSH and CDR2 LQKENI. This CDR3 comprises 14 residues. The V and J ends lost 3 bases and 8 bases, in that order; junction bases with no gene match: 4. CDR3 nucleotides: TGTGCCAGCTCACCGGCTAGCGGGAGCGATGAGCAGTTCTTC. Translating it yields CASSPASGSDEQFF.

The rearrangement links TRBV6-5 to TRBJ2-1, with 7 positions matching TRBD2. CDR3 length equals 15 residues. V was clipped by 5 bases and J by 4 bases; unmatched bases: 8. The germline gives CDR1 MNHEY, CDR2 SVGAGI. The DNA for the CDR3 is TGTGCCAGCAGTCCCCGGGGGGTTGTTTACAATGAGCAGTTCTTC. This codes for CASSPRGVVYNEQFF.

The chain links TRBV6-5 to TRBJ2-3; D is unresolved. V was pared by 2 bases and J by 1 base, with 10 bases between. The CDR3 is made up of 15 amino acids. The germline gives CDR1 MNHEY, CDR2 SVGAGI. The CDR3 region is CASSYVLSGTDTQYF. CDR3 DNA sequence: TGTGCCAGCAGTTACGTTCTCTCGGGCACAGATACGCAGTATTTT.

This chain joins TRBV6-1 and TRBJ1-3; D may be TRBD1 (6 bases). Germline V CDR1 and CDR2: MNHNS, SASEGT. The CDR3 spans 16 residues. V lost 4 bases and J lost 1, with 14 bases in between. CDR3: CASSAHVTGSGNTIYF. DNA of the CDR3: TGTGCCAGCAGTGCTCACGTTACAGGGTCTGGAAACACCATATATTTT.

The CDR3 protein is CASSPGTGSYNEQFF. CDR3 DNA: TGTGCCAGCTCACCCGGGACAGGGTCGTACAATGAGCAGTTCTTC. The chain combines TRBV18 with TRBJ2-1, with 9 bases aligning to TRBD1. CDR1 KGHSH and CDR2 LQKENI come from the germline V gene. V lost 3 bases, J lost 4 bases, and 4 bases stayed unmatched. This CDR3 has 15 amino acids.

The chain couples TRBV29-1 to TRBJ2-5; 7 nucleotides line up with TRBD2. From germline, CDR1 is SQVTM and CDR2 ANQGSEA. V gave up 7 bases and J gave up 0 bases; unmatched junction bases: 11. This CDR3 has 15 residues. CDR3 nucleotides: TGCAGCGCCCCCAACGAAGCGGGGAACCAAGAGACCCAGTACTTC. Translating gives CSAPNEAGNQETQYF. Based on the CDR3 plus reference TRBV29-1 and TRBJ2-5, the full variable domain is SAVISQKPSRDICQRGTSLTIQCQVDSQVTMMFWYRQQPGQSLTLIATANQGSEATYESGFVIDKFPISRPNLTFSTLTVSNMSPEDSSIYLCSAPNEAGNQETQYFGPGTRLLVL.

This chain connects TRBV5-5 to TRBJ2-2; 9 nucleotides agree with TRBD2. Trimming cost V 4 bases and J 7 bases; bases outside gene matches: 11. The CDR3 totals 16 residues. Germline values: CDR1 SGHKS, CDR2 YYEKEE (reference sequence). The CDR3 spells CASSPGAGGPNGELFF. CDR3 nucleotides: TGTGCCAGCAGCCCAGGAGCGGGGGGTCCCAACGGGGAGCTGTTTTTT.

The rearrangement links TRBV4-1 to TRBJ1-1, with 11 bases fitting TRBD1. The germline V gene encodes CDR1 MGHRA and CDR2 YSYEKL. The CDR3 totals 19 residues. Germline trimming cut 1 base from V and 5 bases from J; bases unmatched to any gene: 15. CDR3 sequence (DNA): TGCGCCAGCAGCCAAGGTGAGGACAGGGGGCGGATGAGAGGAACTGAAGCTTTCTTT. Protein product: CASSQGEDRGRMRGTEAFF.

This sequence joins TRBV7-2 and TRBJ2-1; possibly TRBD1 for D (6 bases). CDR1 is SGHTA and CDR2 is FQGNSA in the germline V gene. The germline V and J ends were trimmed by 5 bases and 6 bases, with 23 bases remaining between them. CDR3 length equals 17 residues. The chain's CDR3 is CASSTQPGQSLGNEQFF. The CDR3 nucleotides read TGTGCCAGCAGCACCCAACCTGGACAGTCTCTTGGCAATGAGCAGTTCTTC.

The chain employs TRBV6-4 and TRBJ2-3; perhaps TRBD2 as D (7 bases). The germline V and J ends were trimmed by 4 bases and 3 bases, with 11 bases remaining between them. The germline CDR1 and CDR2 sequences are MRHNA and SNTAGT. The CDR3 covers 14 residues. Here the CDR3 DNA reads TGTGCCAGCAGTGTAGGGGGGGCGACAGATACGCAGTATTTT. Its translation: CASSVGGATDTQYF.

The V and J genes are TRBV4-1 and TRBJ1-5; no reliable D call. Trimming removed 3 bases at V and 7 bases at J, with 16 bases between. CDR1 and CDR2 from the germline V gene are MGHRA and YSYEKL. The CDR3 length is 15 residues. The CDR3 loop reads CASSQKAVPGQPQHF. The CDR3 coding sequence is TGCGCCAGCAGCCAGAAGGCAGTCCCGGGGCAGCCCCAGCATTTT.

V is TRBV18 and J is TRBJ2-2, with D perhaps TRBD2 (6 bases). Germline V gene lookup returns CDR1 KGHSH and CDR2 LQKENI. The CDR3 length is 14 residues. The V end lost 2 bases, the J end lost 4 bases, and 8 bases lay between the germline ends. The DNA for the CDR3 is TGTGCCAGCTCACCAGAGGGAGGCACCGGGGAGCTGTTTTTT. Protein product: CASSPEGGTGELFF.

V usage is TRBV9 and J usage is TRBJ2-7; 13 bases fit TRBD2. The CDR3 covers 15 residues. With V trimmed by 4 bases and J by 2 bases, 3 bases remained unmatched. Per germline, CDR1 SGDLS and CDR2 YYNGEE. The CDR3 region has the DNA TGTGCCAGCAGCTACGGACTAGCGGGGGCCTACGAGCAGTACTTC. Encoded protein: CASSYGLAGAYEQYF. The complete variable domain, with remaining parts taken from reference TRBV9 and TRBJ2-7, reads DSGVTQTPKHLITATGQRVTLRCSPRSGDLSVYWYQQSLDQGLQFLIQYYNGEERAKGNILERFSAQQFPDLHSELNLSSLELGDSALYFCASSYGLAGAYEQYFGPGTRLTVT.

V usage is TRBV6-5 and J usage is TRBJ1-1, with D tentatively TRBD1 (6 bases). The CDR3 is 14 residues long. V lost 0 bases, J lost 1 base, and 6 bases lay in between. Looked up from germline, CDR1 is MNHEY and CDR2 is SVGAGI. CDR3 sequence: CASSYSTGNTEAFF. The CDR3 DNA is TGTGCCAGCAGTTACTCGACAGGGAACACTGAAGCTTTCTTT.

V and J are TRBV6-6 and TRBJ2-2; 7 bases line up with TRBD2. The CDR3 is made up of 13 amino acids. V was clipped by 2 bases and J by 6 bases; unmatched bases: 0. Germline V gene data show CDR1 as MNHNY and CDR2 as SVGAGI (reference sequence). CDR3 sequence: CASSYGLAGELFF. The CDR3 DNA reads as TGTGCCAGCAGTTACGGACTAGCCGGGGAGCTGTTTTTT.

The DNA of the CDR3 is TGTGCCAGCAGCTCCCCCCCGGACAGGGAGGGCACCGGGGAGCTGTTTTTT. Protein sequence: CASSSPPDREGTGELFF. The chain couples TRBV9 to TRBJ2-2, with TRBD1 as a possible D gene (8 bases). CDR1 and CDR2 (germline): SGDLS, YYNGEE. This CDR3 is built from 17 residues. V was trimmed by 4 bases and J by 4 bases, leaving 20 bases between them.

The rearrangement links TRBV19 to TRBJ2-7, with TRBD1 identical over 9 bases. This CDR3 has 14 amino acids. Germline values: CDR1 LNHDA, CDR2 SQIVND (reference sequence). Trimming at V came to 5 bases and at J to 3 bases, leaving 5 bases not matched to a gene. The CDR3, as DNA: TGTGCCAGTAGTCCGGGACAGGGCCTCTACGAGCAGTACTTC. As protein: CASSPGQGLYEQYF.

The CDR3: CASSEAHGQHYGYTF. For the CDR3, the DNA is TGTGCCAGCAGTGAAGCGCACGGACAGCACTATGGCTACACCTTC. J is TRBJ1-2 and V is TRBV6-1; TRBD1 might be the D (6 bases). V was cut by 0 bases and J by 3 bases, with 11 bases left in between. From germline, CDR1 is MNHNS and CDR2 SASEGT. This CDR3 has 15 residues.

J is TRBJ2-5 and V is TRBV6-6; D unresolved. The V gene's germline CDR1 is MNHNY and CDR2 SVGAGI (reference sequence). The V end lost 5 bases, the J end lost 5 bases, and 15 bases lay between the germline ends. There are 14 residues in the CDR3. CDR3 amino acids: CASSKLPGLETQYF. CDR3 nucleotides: TGTGCCAGCAGTAAACTCCCCGGGTTGGAGACCCAGTACTTC.